The text below deals with one T cell receptor (beta chain). Antigen specificity is unknown. Researchers ran the PCR with 60 Vbeta and 13 Jbeta primers. TCRdb's copy holds only in-frame clones and misses some; the assay was immunoSEQ multiplex PCR. Of 85,000 to 100,000 clones listed, approximately 86% were seen once; the top ten hold around a tenth. These data belong to a study of cytomegalovirus exposure and HLA in healthy donors. General study results and limits: It was reported that the classifier diagnosed cytomegalovirus status with high specificity and sensitivity in both the original and validation cohorts.

Deletions cut 3 bases from V and 6 bases from J, with 9 bases between. The length of the CDR3 is 13 residues. Germline-derived CDR1 and CDR2 are SGHNT and YYREEE (reference sequence). The chain recombines TRBV5-4 with TRBJ2-2, with D unresolved. The TCR sequence derives from a man aged 25-40 years in good health and CMV-seropositive. The source material was PBMCs. CDR3: CASSSRQAGELFF. DNA of the CDR3: TGTGCCAGCAGCTCTCGGCAGGCCGGGGAGCTGTTTTTT.